This TCR beta chain was recovered during a study of T cells in Graves' hyperthyroidism and ophthalmopathy. TCR beta CDR3 sequences were amplified from RNA transcripts. HTBI primers were employed in a first-round RT-PCR of the TCR CDR3. TCRdb reanalysed the multiplex PCR reads using MiXCR and keeps one entry per CDR3 protein. The data show about 350,000 distinct CDR3 sequences, around a sixth seen once. This CDR3 region has 15 residues. Germline lookup yields CDR1 SGHRS and CDR2 YFSETQ. J lost 8 bases, V lost 5 bases, and 13 bases had no gene match. This clonotype was observed many times. The source of this sequence is a woman aged 35 to 49 with Graves' ophthalmopathy. The J gene is TRBJ2-1, the V gene TRBV5-1; TRBD2 agrees at 7 bases. The specimen was blood. CDR3 sequence reads: CASRESGTSMDEQFF. The CDR3 nucleotides are TGCGCCAGCAGAGAGAGCGGGACGTCCATGGATGAGCAGTTCTTC.